This T cell receptor beta chain was captured in a study of blood T cell repertoires in COVID-19. Study-wide context: Specimens from acute and convalescent COVID-19 originated in the United States, Italy and Spain. In each case, the material was cDNA or gDNA derived from T cells, B-cell-depleted T cells, or PBMCs.

CDR3 length: 17 amino acids. Germline V gene lookup returns CDR1 MGHRA and CDR2 YSYEKL. J lost 1 base, V lost 4 bases, and 12 bases had no gene match. Per the study methods: Estimated nucleated cell counts came from reference gene primer amplification. Only in-frame clones appear in the TCRdb table, and some are missing; sequencing was by immunoSEQ multiplex PCR. The DNA was the basis for D and trimming; V, J and clone size are from that table. Of about 140,000 clones in the sample, 85% were seen once. The TCR originated in a man aged 45-65 years with acute or convalescent COVID-19. Source material: peripheral blood. This chain joins TRBV4-1 and TRBJ2-7; 8 bases align to TRBD2. CDR3 sequence reads: CASSPRGRASGSYEQYF. CDR3 coding DNA: TGCGCCAGCAGCCCCCGCGGAAGGGCTAGCGGGTCCTACGAGCAGTACTTC.